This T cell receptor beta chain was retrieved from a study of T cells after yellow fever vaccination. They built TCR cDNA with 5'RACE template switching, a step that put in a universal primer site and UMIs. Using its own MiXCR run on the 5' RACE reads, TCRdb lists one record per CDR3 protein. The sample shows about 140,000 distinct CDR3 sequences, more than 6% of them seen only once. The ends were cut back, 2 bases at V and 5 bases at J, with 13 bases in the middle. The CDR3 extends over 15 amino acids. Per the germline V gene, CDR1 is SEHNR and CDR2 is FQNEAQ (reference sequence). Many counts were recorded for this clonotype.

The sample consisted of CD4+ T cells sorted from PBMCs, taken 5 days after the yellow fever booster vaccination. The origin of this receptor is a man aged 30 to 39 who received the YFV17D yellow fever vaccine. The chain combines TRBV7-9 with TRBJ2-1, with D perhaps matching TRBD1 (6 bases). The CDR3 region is CASSLLETGNNEQFF. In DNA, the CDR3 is TGTGCCAGCAGCTTATTAGAGACAGGCAACAATGAGCAGTTCTTC. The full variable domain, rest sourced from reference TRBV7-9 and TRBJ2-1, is DTGVSQNPRHKITKRGQNVTFRCDPISEHNRLYWYRQTLGQGPEFLTYFQNEAQLEKSRLLSDRFSAERPKGSFSTLEIQRTEQGDSAMYLCASSLLETGNNEQFFGPGTRLTVL.